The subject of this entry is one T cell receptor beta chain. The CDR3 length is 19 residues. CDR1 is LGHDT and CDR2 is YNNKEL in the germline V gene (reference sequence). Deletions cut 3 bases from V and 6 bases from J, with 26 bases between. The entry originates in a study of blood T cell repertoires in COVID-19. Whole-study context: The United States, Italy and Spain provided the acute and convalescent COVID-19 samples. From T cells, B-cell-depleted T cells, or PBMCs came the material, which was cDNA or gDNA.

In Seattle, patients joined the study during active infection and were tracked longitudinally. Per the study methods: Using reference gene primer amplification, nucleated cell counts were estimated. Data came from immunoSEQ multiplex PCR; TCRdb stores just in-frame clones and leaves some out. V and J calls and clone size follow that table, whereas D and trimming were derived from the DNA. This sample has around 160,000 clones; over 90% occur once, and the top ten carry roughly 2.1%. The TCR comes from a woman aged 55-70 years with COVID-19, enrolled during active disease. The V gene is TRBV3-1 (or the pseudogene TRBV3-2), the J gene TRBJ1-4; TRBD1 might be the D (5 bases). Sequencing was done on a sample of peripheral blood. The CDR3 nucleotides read TGTGCCAGCAGCCACTTGGCTATGGGGGAGGGAGACGAATATGAAAAACTGTTTTTT. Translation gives CASSHLAMGEGDEYEKLFF.